This T cell receptor (beta chain) was obtained from a study of chronic HIV infection and antiretroviral therapy. This CDR3 spans 13 amino acids. Trimming pared 2 bases from V and 6 bases from J, leaving 8 bases between. Per the germline V gene, CDR1 is MNHEY and CDR2 is SVGAGI. This clonotype was observed a few times. TCRdb re-called the 5' RACE reads with MiXCR, one entry per CDR3 protein. The table includes over 40,000 distinct CDR3 sequences, 19% detected once. The rearrangement joins TRBV6-5 to TRBJ2-1; D perhaps matches TRBD1 (6 bases). This clonotype was sampled from an adult who had HIV and had not received antiretroviral therapy, or was an uninfected healthy control (not recorded which). The sample taken for sequencing was peripheral blood. DNA for the CDR3: TGTGCCAGCAGTTACGGCAGGGGCAATGAGCAGTTCTTC. The encoded protein is CASSYGRGNEQFF.